This T cell receptor beta chain was sequenced in a study of read filtering for tumor transcriptome and immune sequencing (dated by TCRdb to 2020 to 2021). Study-wide context: The cohort was composed of some 16 male and approximately 15 female patients, with a mean age of about 65 years and an age range of roughly 45 to 80. By revised international staging, eight or nine patients were R-ISS I, about 17 were R-ISS II and 6 or 7 were R-ISS III. After DNase treatment, whole-transcriptome libraries were prepared with the TruSeq RNA Access Library Prep Kit. Per sample, about 3.5 to 11 million TCR-region mapped reads were obtained with IR-seq, compared with only roughly 80 to 1273 with RNA-seq. Using the same bone marrow samples, the study ran both targeted immune repertoire sequencing and bulk whole-transcriptome sequencing and then compared the TCR repertoires from each method. One of the main goals was to work out a read-filtering strategy for immune repertoire data, in particular whether clonotypes backed by only a single read should be removed.

TCR libraries were constructed from approximately 360 ng RNA using the Immunoverse kit, and molecular barcoded adaptors covering alpha/delta and beta/gamma chains were employed. TCR library preparation used the same RNA that went into transcriptome sequencing. Sequencing of the TCR libraries was done on an Illumina HiSeq 4000 with 2 x 150 cycles. In the paper's pipeline: MiXCR aligned TCR reads to human V, D, J and C references and assembled the aligned reads into CDR3 clonotypes, with quality filtering and error correction included. The tcR package in R was used to analyze clonotype counts and gene usage diversity. For inspection of raw mapping reads, RNA-seq reads were mapped by STAR aligner version 2.5.3a onto GRCh37 of the human genome. To test how sequencing depth affects detected clonotypes, IR-seq fastq files were randomly downsampled with Seqtk 1.3. The public reads were run again by TCRdb, first through fastp at Q25 and then through MiXCR, and only productive beta chains were kept. Here each entry gathers all rows of one CDR3 protein and keeps the most common genes and DNA. None of the V and J calls come from the authors' own analysis; TCRdb made them. The sample has tens of thousands of distinct CDR3 sequences on record, 20% to 25% of them singletons. 17% of the sample comes from the top ten.

This clonotype appeared many times. It lacks a known antigen. Base qualities are not recorded, but no much larger clone differs from it by a single base. The CDR3 numbers 15 residues from cysteine through phenylalanine. Only CDR3 DNA is held: 45 bases, read in frame from base 1. The germline V gene supplies CDR1 SGHVS and CDR2 FQNEAQ. The junction shows trimming of 2 bases on V and 2 bases on J, plus 13 bases between the germline ends. Every patient had bone marrow sampled at the time of active disease. Ficoll-Hypaque density gradient centrifugation was used to isolate bone marrow mononuclear cells. To remove myeloma plasma cells, the cells were labeled with CD138 magnetic microbeads on a MACS separator, and CD138-negative cells were then collected by negative selection. Purity of the isolated cells was checked by flow cytometry on an Attune NxT using CD138 antibodies. TRIzol reagent was used to extract total RNA, which was then quantified with a NanoDrop spectrophotometer. For each patient, paired RNA-seq and IR-seq were run on the CD138-negative bone marrow sample from that patient.

Results the study describes overall, beyond this receptor: When single-read clonotypes were removed, the proportions of shared clonotypes in IR-seq and RNA-seq correlated more strongly. Single-read clonotypes made up 80% to 85% of clonotypes but about 3.3% of total reads in IR-seq, and about three quarters of clonotypes and 35% to 50% of reads in RNA-seq. Rather than purified T cells, the sorted CD138-negative fraction was a mixed bone marrow immune population. Compared with RNA-seq, IR-seq captured clonotypes at much greater depth and more reliably, and a smaller IR-seq throughput was enough to identify most of the shared clonotypes.

This sequence originates from a donor aged 40 or older with multiple myeloma. The V and J genes are TRBV7-8 and TRBJ2-7; the D match is possibly TRBD1 or TRBD2, with 5 bases aligned in each. The sequenced sample was a population of CD138-negative cells sorted from bone marrow. The cell subset or site tag for this specimen amounts to: bone marrow mononuclear cells depleted of CD138+ plasma/myeloma cells by negative magnetic selection. The CDR3 reads CASSLFPGATYEQYF. The DNA sequence is TGTGCCAGCAGCTTATTCCCCGGGGCCACCTACGAGCAGTACTTC.